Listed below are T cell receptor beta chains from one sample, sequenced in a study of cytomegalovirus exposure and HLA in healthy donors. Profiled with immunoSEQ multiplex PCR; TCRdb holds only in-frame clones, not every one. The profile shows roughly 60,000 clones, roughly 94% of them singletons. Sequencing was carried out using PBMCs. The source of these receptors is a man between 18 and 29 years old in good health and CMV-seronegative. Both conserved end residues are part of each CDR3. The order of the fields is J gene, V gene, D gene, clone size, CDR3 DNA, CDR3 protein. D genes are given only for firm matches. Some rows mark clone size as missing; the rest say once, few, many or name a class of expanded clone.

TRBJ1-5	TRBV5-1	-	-	TGCGCCAGCAGCTTGGCGGGGAATAGCAATCAGCCCCAGCATTTT	CASSLAGNSNQPQHF
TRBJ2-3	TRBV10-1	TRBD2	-	TGCGCCAGCGGCTCGACTAGCGGGACGCCGCAGTATTTT	CASGSTSGTPQYF
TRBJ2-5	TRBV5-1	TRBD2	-	TGCGCCAGCAGCTTGGGACTAGCGGTTAAAGAGACCCAGTACTTC	CASSLGLAVKETQYF
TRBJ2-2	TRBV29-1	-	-	TGCAGCGTTGGAAGCGGTAGGGACACCGGGGAGCTGTTTTTT	CSVGSGRDTGELFF
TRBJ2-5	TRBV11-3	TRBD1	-	TGTGCCAGCAGCTTAGAGGGACAGCCTGGGGAGACCCAGTACTTC	CASSLEGQPGETQYF
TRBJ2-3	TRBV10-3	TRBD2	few	TGTGCCATCAGTGAGGGACTAGCGGGAGATAAGGATACGCAGTATTTT	CAISEGLAGDKDTQYF
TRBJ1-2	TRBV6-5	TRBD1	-	TGTGCCAGCAGTTACTCTGGGACAGAGAACTATGGCTACACCTTC	CASSYSGTENYGYTF
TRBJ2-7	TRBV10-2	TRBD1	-	TGCGCCAGCAGTGGCTTGGGACAGGGAACTGCCGAGCAGTACTTC	CASSGLGQGTAEQYF
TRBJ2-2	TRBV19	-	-	TGTGCCAGTAGTAAACAGGGCTTTCCCGGGGAGCTGTTTTTT	CASSKQGFPGELFF
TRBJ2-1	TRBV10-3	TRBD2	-	TGTGCCATCAGTGAGGGTAGCGGGACCCTAAATGAGCAGTTCTTC	CAISEGSGTLNEQFF
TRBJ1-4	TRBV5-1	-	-	TGCGCCAGCAGCTTGGCGGTCGGGGCAACTAATGAAAAACTGTTTTTT	CASSLAVGATNEKLFF
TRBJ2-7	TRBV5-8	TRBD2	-	TGTGCCAGCAGCAAGGGACTAGCGGGACCTTCCGACGAGCAGTACTTC	CASSKGLAGPSDEQYF
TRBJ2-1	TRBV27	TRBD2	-	TGTGCCAGCAGCACCGGGACTAGCGGCCCGCAGTTCTTC	CASSTGTSGPQFF
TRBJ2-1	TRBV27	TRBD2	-	TGTGCCAGCAGTTCCTATCGACCCAGCGGGAGTAATTTAGGTGAGCAGTTCTTC	CASSSYRPSGSNLGEQFF
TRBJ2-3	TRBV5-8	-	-	TGTGCCAGCAGCTTGCGGGTAGGAACGAGCACAGATACGCAGTATTTT	CASSLRVGTSTDTQYF
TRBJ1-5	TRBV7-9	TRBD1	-	TGTGCCAGCAGCTTAGCGACGGGACAGAGCAATCAGCCCCAGCATTTT	CASSLATGQSNQPQHF
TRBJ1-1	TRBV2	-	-	TGTGCCAGCAGTCTTTCATCCGGGTTGAACACTGAAGCTTTCTTT	CASSLSSGLNTEAFF
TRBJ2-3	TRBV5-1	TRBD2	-	TGCGCCAGCCTAGCGGGAGGGCCATCAGATACGCAGTATTTT	CASLAGGPSDTQYF
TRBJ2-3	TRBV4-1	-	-	TGCGCCAGCAGCCAAGATACCGGGGATACGCAGTATTTT	CASSQDTGDTQYF
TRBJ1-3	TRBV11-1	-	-	TGTGCCAGCAGCTTGCGAACCCCAGGGTCTGGAAACACCATATATTTT	CASSLRTPGSGNTIYF
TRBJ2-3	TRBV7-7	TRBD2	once	TGTGCCAGCAGCCCGCTAGCGGGAGTTGCAGATACGCAGTATTTT	CASSPLAGVADTQYF
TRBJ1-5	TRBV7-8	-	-	TGTGCCAGCAGCCAGACTACAGGGTTCCATCAGCCCCAGCATTTT	CASSQTTGFHQPQHF
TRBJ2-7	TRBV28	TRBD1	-	TGTGCCAGCAGTTTATTAGGACAGGGGGCCTACGAGCAGTACTTC	CASSLLGQGAYEQYF
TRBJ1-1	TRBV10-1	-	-	TGCGCCAGCAGTGAGCAGGGGCTCGCTGAAGCTTTCTTT	CASSEQGLAEAFF
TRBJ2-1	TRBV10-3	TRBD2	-	TGTGCCACCAATAGCGGGCCTGGGGATGAGCAGTTCTTC	CATNSGPGDEQFF
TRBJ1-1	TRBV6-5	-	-	TGTGCCAGCAGCCTCGGACAGAACACTGAAGCTTTCTTT	CASSLGQNTEAFF
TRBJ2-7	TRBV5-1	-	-	TGCGCCAGCAGCTTGGGCCAAGAGCCCCCCTACGAGCAGTACTTC	CASSLGQEPPYEQYF
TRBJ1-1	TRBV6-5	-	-	TGTGCCAGCAGCCCGACACATATGAACACTGAAGCTTTCTTT	CASSPTHMNTEAFF
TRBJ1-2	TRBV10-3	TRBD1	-	TGTGCCATCAGCTCCGGGACAGGGGACTATGGCTACACCTTC	CAISSGTGDYGYTF
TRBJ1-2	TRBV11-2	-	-	TGTGCCAGCAGCTTAGTAGAGTCCGGGGTACAGGGCTACACCTTC	CASSLVESGVQGYTF
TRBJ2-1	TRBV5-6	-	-	TGTGCCAGCAGCTTAACCCTACAGTCAAATGGGCAGTTCTTC	CASSLTLQSNGQFF
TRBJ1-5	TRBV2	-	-	TGTGCCAGCAGAGTTACAGGGTTCACTCAGCCCCAGCATTTT	CASRVTGFTQPQHF
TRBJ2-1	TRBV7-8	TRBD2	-	TGTGCCAGCAGCTTCCTAGCGGGCTCCTACAATGAGCAGTTCTTC	CASSFLAGSYNEQFF
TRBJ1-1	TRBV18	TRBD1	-	TGTGCCAGCTCACAACTGACAGGGCCGATGAACACTGAAGCTTTCTTT	CASSQLTGPMNTEAFF
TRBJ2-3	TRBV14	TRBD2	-	TGTGCCAGCAGCCAAGACCTAGGACTAGCTGATACGCAGTATTTT	CASSQDLGLADTQYF
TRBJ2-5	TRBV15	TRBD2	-	TGTGCCACCAGCAGGGACCCCGAAGGACTAGCGGTCGTAGAGACCCAGTACTTC	CATSRDPEGLAVVETQYF
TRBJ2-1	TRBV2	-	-	TGTGCCAGCAGTGAAGGATCCGTACTAGCCGAGCAGTTCTTC	CASSEGSVLAEQFF
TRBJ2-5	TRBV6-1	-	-	TGTGCCAGCAGGCTTGACAGGCCTCCATCCGAGACCCAGTACTTC	CASRLDRPPSETQYF
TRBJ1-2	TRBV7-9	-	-	TGTGCCAGCAGCTTAGACTCCGATGGCTACACCTTC	CASSLDSDGYTF